This entry lists 27 T cell receptor beta chains sequenced from one sample in a study of blood T cell repertoires in COVID-19. The data were produced by immunoSEQ multiplex PCR, yet TCRdb's version contains in-frame clones alone and is incomplete. The repertoire has roughly 250,000 clones, about 85% of them found once; the top ten carry just under 6.5%. Material for sequencing was PBMCs or T cells enriched from blood (not recorded which). The source is a woman between 25 and 40 years old with acute COVID-19.

CDR3 region: CATSDRLSETQYF. Here the CDR3 DNA reads TGTGCCACCAGTGACAGGTTGTCAGAGACCCAGTACTTC. The chain couples TRBV24-1 to TRBJ2-5; no firm D call. Germline V gene sequence: CDR1 KGHDR, CDR2 SFDVKD. This CDR3 contains 13 residues. Deletions cut 4 bases from V and 4 bases from J, with 9 bases between.

The genes are TRBV30 and TRBJ1-6; tentative D call: TRBD1 (5 bases). CDR1 and CDR2 from the germline V gene are GTSNPN and SVGIG (reference sequence). V was pared by 1 base and J by 6 bases, with 10 bases between. The CDR3 loop spans 14 amino acids. CDR3 bases: TGTGCCTGGAGTGGGAATAGGGGTAATTCACCCCTCCACTTT. Its translation is CAWSGNRGNSPLHF. The full variable domain, rest sourced from reference TRBV30 and TRBJ1-6, is SQTIHQWPATLVQPVGSPLSLECTVEGTSNPNLYWYRQAAGRGLQLLFYSVGIGQISSEVPQNLSASRPQDRQFILSSKKLLLSDSGFYLCAWSGNRGNSPLHFGNGTRLTVT.

V usage is TRBV6-6 and J usage is TRBJ2-1; D perhaps matches TRBD2 (6 bases). The CDR3 loop spans 15 amino acids. Trimming removed 7 bases from V and 0 bases from J, with 13 bases in between. The germline V gene has CDR1 MNHNY and CDR2 SVGAGI (reference sequence). CDR3 DNA sequence: TGTGCCAGCACCCCACTGGGGGGCTCCTACAATGAGCAGTTCTTC. This encodes CASTPLGGSYNEQFF.

The chain carries TRBV29-1 and TRBJ2-5; 11 bases fit TRBD1. The CDR3 has 17 residues. J was trimmed by 4 bases and V by 4 bases; bases with no gene match: 14. Per the germline V gene, CDR1 is SQVTM and CDR2 is ANQGSEA. The CDR3 region has the DNA TGCAGCGTTGTATGGACAGGGGGCGAGTTAAGGTTAGAGACCCAGTACTTC. Amino acids: CSVVWTGGELRLETQYF.

This chain uses TRBV18 with TRBJ2-7, with 8 nucleotides matching TRBD1. The CDR3 loop spans 15 amino acids. CDR1 is KGHSH, CDR2 LQKENI, per germline. V lost 3 bases and J lost 7; bases outside the gene matches: 11. CDR3 residues: CASSPRADRAGEQYF. CDR3 in DNA: TGTGCCAGCTCACCCAGAGCGGACAGGGCGGGGGAGCAGTACTTC.

J is TRBJ2-1 and V is TRBV28; 8 nucleotides align to TRBD1. The germline V gene has CDR1 MDHEN and CDR2 SYDVKM. V shed 2 bases, J shed 8 bases, and the junction held 17 bases outside the gene matches. This CDR3 has 18 amino acids. The CDR3 DNA reads TGTGCCAGCAGTTTAGGACGACCCGGACAGGGAAATTGGGATGAGCAGTTCTTC. Translation gives CASSLGRPGQGNWDEQFF.

The chain is built from TRBV28 and TRBJ2-7; TRBD2 aligns across 11 bases. Losses at the gene ends were 4 bases for V and 2 bases for J; bases not matched to a gene: 4. Germline V gene data show CDR1 as MDHEN and CDR2 as SYDVKM. The CDR3 loop spans 15 amino acids. This CDR3 is CASSSRLAGTYEQYF. The CDR3, as DNA: TGTGCCAGCAGTTCGCGACTAGCGGGGACCTACGAGCAGTACTTC. Filled out from reference TRBV28 and TRBJ2-7, the complete variable domain reads DVKVTQSSRYLVKRTGEKVFLECVQDMDHENMFWYRQDPGLGLRLIYFSYDVKMKEKGDIPEGYSVSREKKERFSLILESASTNQTSMYLCASSSRLAGTYEQYFGPGTRLTVT.

This chain's CDR3 is CASSDGQGHNEQFF. The CDR3 DNA reads TGTGCCAGCAGTGACGGACAGGGACACAATGAGCAGTTCTTC. The rearrangement links TRBV6-1 to TRBJ2-1; TRBD1 agrees at 8 bases. The ends lost 3 bases at V and 5 bases at J; junction bases unmatched: 3. Germline loops: CDR1 MNHNS, CDR2 SASEGT. The CDR3 runs to 14 residues.

The V and J genes are TRBV9 and TRBJ2-7, with D possibly TRBD2 on 5 matching bases. Germline lookup yields CDR1 SGDLS and CDR2 YYNGEE. CDR3 length: 14 amino acids. The V gene lost 4 bases and the J gene lost 4 bases, with 15 bases spanning the gap. CDR3 sequence reads: CASSPGSPGYEQYF. The CDR3 DNA reads as TGTGCCAGCAGCCCCGGCTCTCCGGGGTACGAGCAGTACTTC. Together with reference TRBV9 and TRBJ2-7, the CDR3 gives the full variable domain: DSGVTQTPKHLITATGQRVTLRCSPRSGDLSVYWYQQSLDQGLQFLIQYYNGEERAKGNILERFSAQQFPDLHSELNLSSLELGDSALYFCASSPGSPGYEQYFGPGTRLTVT.

V usage is TRBV19 and J usage is TRBJ2-3; TRBD2 matches at 12 bases. Germline loops: CDR1 LNHDA, CDR2 SQIVND (reference sequence). The V gene end was trimmed by 5 bases and the J gene end by 4 bases; junction bases not matched to a gene: 4. CDR3 size: 15 residues. The CDR3 DNA reads as TGTGCCAGTAGTTTGACTAGCGGGAGTGCAGATACGCAGTATTTT. Translated, it gives CASSLTSGSADTQYF.

As regards this clone: The limits of the CDR3 on the DNA are not certain, so only TCRdb's listed CDR3 is given. This chain connects TRBV7-8 to TRBJ2-1; the DNA was not compared with TRBD2, the D call given in the table. Germline assignment: CDR1 SGHVS and CDR2 FQNEAQ. The CDR3 numbers 19 amino acids, ends counted. CDR3 sequence reads: CASSLVWRGTSGGPSEQFF.

In this sample, this clone turned up once. The CDR3 DNA is TGTGCCAGCAGTTACGGGACAGGGGTTGTTCGGGTCACTGAAGCTTTCTTT. This sequence encodes CASSYGTGVVRVTEAFF. The rearrangement links TRBV28 to TRBJ1-1; 10 positions agree with TRBD1. The CDR3 consists of 17 residues. Germline-derived CDR1 and CDR2 are MDHEN and SYDVKM. Losses at the gene ends were 4 bases for V and 4 bases for J; bases not matched to a gene: 12.

This sequence joins TRBV7-9 and TRBJ1-2, with D possibly TRBD1 on 6 matching bases. Germline V gene sequence: CDR1 SEHNR, CDR2 FQNEAQ (reference sequence). The CDR3 loop spans 13 amino acids. Deletions cut 2 bases from V and 8 bases from J, with 12 bases between. The CDR3 bases are TGTGCCAGCAGCTTAATCAGGGGACACGGCTACACCTTC. It encodes CASSLIRGHGYTF.

The chain combines TRBV5-5 with TRBJ2-3; D possibly corresponds to TRBD1 (6 bases). With 0 bases removed from V and 2 bases from J, the gap between germline ends came to 10 bases. The germline CDR1 and CDR2 sequences are SGHKS and YYEKEE (reference sequence). This CDR3 spans 15 amino acids. The CDR3 protein is CASSLGTVNTDTQYF. The CDR3 bases are TGTGCCAGCAGCTTGGGGACAGTCAACACAGATACGCAGTATTTT.

The chain is built from TRBV12-5 and TRBJ2-5, with D perhaps matching TRBD1 (5 bases). The V gene's germline CDR1 is LGHNT and CDR2 FRNRAP. This CDR3 region has 12 residues. Trimming cost V 5 bases and J 2 bases, with 6 bases left between them. This chain's CDR3 is CASGAGQETQYF. CDR3 DNA sequence: TGTGCTAGTGGTGCAGGGCAAGAGACCCAGTACTTC.

The V and J genes are TRBV2 and TRBJ2-2, with D maybe TRBD1 (5 bases). The length of the CDR3 is 15 residues. The V end was cut by 7 bases, the J end by 6 bases, with 18 bases between. Per the germline V gene, CDR1 is SNHLY and CDR2 is FYNNEI. CDR3 nucleotides: TGTGCCAGCACACGGAATGACAGCCCTTCCGGGGAGCTGTTTTTT. It translates to CASTRNDSPSGELFF.

The V gene is TRBV11-3, the J gene TRBJ1-1, with 9 positions matching TRBD1. The CDR3 extends over 15 amino acids. V was pared by 5 bases and J by 7 bases, with 11 bases of the junction left unmatched. Germline V gene data show CDR1 as SGHNT and CDR2 as YENEEA. The CDR3 spells CASSPWDREEGEAFF. The CDR3 nucleotides are TGTGCCAGCAGCCCCTGGGACAGGGAAGAGGGTGAAGCTTTCTTT. Looking up the rest from reference TRBV11-3 and TRBJ1-1 gives the full variable domain: EAGVVQSPRYKIIEKKQPVAFWCNPISGHNTLYWYLQNLGQGPELLIRYENEEAVDDSQLPKDRFSAERLKGVDSTLKIQPAELGDSAVYLCASSPWDREEGEAFFGQGTRLTVV.

The chain has TRBV18 and TRBJ1-2; no definite D call. In germline, CDR1 is KGHSH, CDR2 LQKENI. V shed 2 bases and J shed 1 base, with 8 bases lying between them. The CDR3 has 14 residues. CDR3 coding DNA: TGTGCCAGCTCACCAGTCAGGAATAACTATGGCTACACCTTC. Its protein product is CASSPVRNNYGYTF. The full variable domain, in which reference TRBV18 and TRBJ1-2 provide the parts outside the CDR3, is NAGVMQNPRHLVRRRGQEARLRCSPMKGHSHVYWYRQLPEEGLKFMVYLQKENIIDESGMPKERFSAEFPKEGPSILRIQQVVRGDSAAYFCASSPVRNNYGYTFGSGTRLTVV.

This chain uses TRBV4-3 with TRBJ2-3; TRBD1 might be the D (5 bases). CDR1 is LGHNA and CDR2 is YSLEER in the germline V gene. V was clipped by 0 bases and J by 5 bases, with 12 bases between them. This CDR3 is built from 15 residues. CDR3 nucleotide sequence: TGCGCCAGCAGCCAAGATTGGGCAGGGATAGATACGCAGTATTTT. Translating it yields CASSQDWAGIDTQYF.

This clone was recorded only once. V gene TRBV12-5 combines with J gene TRBJ1-3; no definite D call. The germline V gene encodes CDR1 LGHNT and CDR2 FRNRAP. V lost 1 base and J 0 bases, leaving 13 bases between the germline ends. There are 17 residues in the CDR3. For the CDR3, the DNA is TGTGCTAGTGGTTTGGATTTCACAGTTCACTCTGGAAACACCATATATTTT. The encoded protein is CASGLDFTVHSGNTIYF.

This clone has a handful of counts. The chain carries TRBV27 and TRBJ1-1, with TRBD1 identical over 7 bases. This CDR3 is built from 14 residues. V lost 6 bases to trimming and J lost 3 bases; unmatched junction nucleotides: 7. Germline V gene lookup returns CDR1 MNHEY and CDR2 SMNVEV (reference sequence). The CDR3 here is CASRPIQGHTEAFF. In DNA form, the CDR3 reads TGTGCCAGCAGGCCCATACAGGGGCACACTGAAGCTTTCTTT.

This chain joins TRBV7-6 and TRBJ2-7; TRBD2 aligns across 9 bases. The CDR3 length is 17 residues. V lost 1 base and J lost 5; bases outside the gene matches: 12. The V gene's germline CDR1 is SGHVS and CDR2 FNYEAQ. CDR3 amino acids: CASSLESYSGSPDEQYF. DNA of the CDR3: TGTGCCAGCAGCTTAGAGTCGTATAGCGGGAGCCCCGACGAGCAGTACTTC.

V is TRBV9 and J is TRBJ2-1; 8 bases fit TRBD2. CDR1 SGDLS and CDR2 YYNGEE come from the germline V gene. V was clipped by 4 bases and J by 2 bases; unmatched bases: 8. The CDR3 has 16 residues. The CDR3 is CASSISGTLAYNEQFF. CDR3 in DNA: TGTGCCAGCAGCATTAGCGGGACCTTGGCCTACAATGAGCAGTTCTTC.

The chain joins TRBV7-6 to TRBJ2-7, with D possibly TRBD2 on 7 matching bases. The V gene's germline CDR1 is SGHVS and CDR2 FNYEAQ. V was cut by 0 bases and J by 0 bases, with 21 bases left in between. The CDR3 has 19 residues. This CDR3 reads CASSLAESGGWRSSYEQYF. CDR3 nucleotide sequence: TGTGCCAGCAGCTTAGCGGAGTCGGGGGGCTGGCGGAGCTCCTACGAGCAGTACTTC.

The rearrangement links TRBV28 to TRBJ2-7, with D possibly being TRBD2 (6 bases). Germline V gene lookup returns CDR1 MDHEN and CDR2 SYDVKM. Trimming took 7 bases from V and 0 from J, leaving 19 bases between them. The CDR3 totals 16 residues. The CDR3 reads CASNPRGGRDSYEQYF. CDR3 nucleotide sequence: TGTGCCAGCAACCCCCGGGGAGGCAGAGACTCCTACGAGCAGTACTTC.

There are a few counts of this clone. The J gene is TRBJ1-1, the V gene TRBV2; D remains ambiguous. Germline V gene sequence: CDR1 SNHLY, CDR2 FYNNEI. The CDR3 has 13 amino acids. Between the trimmed V and J ends, which lost 7 bases and 6 bases, there was a span of 15 bases. The chain's CDR3 is CASISVAVAEAFF. CDR3 sequence (DNA): TGTGCCAGCATATCGGTCGCCGTGGCTGAAGCTTTCTTT.

The V call is TRBV19, the J call TRBJ1-2; possible D gene TRBD1, 6 bases. Trimming stripped 3 bases from V and 0 bases from J, with 14 bases between. Germline loops: CDR1 LNHDA, CDR2 SQIVND (reference sequence). The CDR3 consists of 16 residues. The CDR3 nucleotides read TGTGCCAGTAGTATGGCGGCGGGGGCCCCTAACTATGGCTACACCTTC. This gives the protein CASSMAAGAPNYGYTF.